This T cell receptor (beta chain) came from a study of cytomegalovirus exposure and HLA in healthy donors. This CDR3 is 16 amino acids long. V dropped 4 bases and J dropped 5; count of bases not matched to a gene: 9. Germline V gene lookup returns CDR1 MNHEY and CDR2 SVGAGI. Vbeta (60) and Jbeta (13) primers were used in the PCR. The protocol was immunoSEQ multiplex PCR, while the TCRdb copy is restricted to in-frame clones and leaves out a portion. The table has about 130,000 clones, about 82% seen once. The receptor was derived from a boy between 10 and 17 years old in good health and CMV-seronegative. The gene calls are TRBV6-5 and TRBJ2-3, with 10 bases lining up with TRBD1. The specimen sequenced was PBMCs. CDR3 amino acids: CASSSLDRGLGDTQYF. CDR3 sequence (DNA): TGTGCCAGCAGTTCCCTCGACAGGGGGCTGGGAGATACGCAGTATTTT.